A selection of T cell receptor beta chains follows, all from one sample in a study of blood T cells in healthy people across ages. TCRdb processed the 5' RACE reads anew with MiXCR; each CDR3 protein has one entry. The sample records 1.2 million to 1.5 million distinct CDR3 sequences, approximately 59% being singletons. Sequenced: blood. These receptors were obtained from a man between 18 and 29 years old in good health. Both conserved end residues are part of each CDR3. Each record gives: J gene, V gene, D gene, clone size, CDR3 DNA, CDR3 protein. D genes are given only for firm matches. Not all rows give a size; the values are once, few, many and, for expanded clones, a class.

j_call: TRBJ1-5; v_call: TRBV10-3; d_call: TRBD1; clone_size: few; cdr3_nt: TGTGCCATCAGTGCAGGGGGCGCGGATCAGCCCCAGCATTTT; cdr3_aa: CAISAGGADQPQHF
j_call: TRBJ1-2; v_call: TRBV2; d_call: NA; clone_size: NA; cdr3_nt: TGTGCCAGCAAGCAGAACTATGGCTACACCTTC; cdr3_aa: CASKQNYGYTF
j_call: TRBJ2-3; v_call: TRBV7-9; d_call: TRBD2; clone_size: NA; cdr3_nt: TGTGCCAGCAGCCCGGGGGGTCCGGGAGATACGCAGTATTTT; cdr3_aa: CASSPGGPGDTQYF
j_call: TRBJ2-1; v_call: TRBV2; d_call: TRBD2; clone_size: NA; cdr3_nt: TGTGCCAGCAGTCACCGACTAGCGGGGGGCCGGAATGAGCAGTTCTTC; cdr3_aa: CASSHRLAGGRNEQFF
j_call: TRBJ2-7; v_call: TRBV28; d_call: NA; clone_size: NA; cdr3_nt: TGTGCCAGCAGTCCAACGTGGTCCCCCTACGAGCAGTACTTC; cdr3_aa: CASSPTWSPYEQYF
j_call: TRBJ2-3; v_call: TRBV4-1; d_call: TRBD1; clone_size: once; cdr3_nt: TGCGCCAGCGTTGCAGGGGGCTACACTAGCACAGATACGCAGTATTTT; cdr3_aa: CASVAGGYTSTDTQYF
j_call: TRBJ2-1; v_call: TRBV5-1; d_call: TRBD1; clone_size: few; cdr3_nt: TGCGCCAGCAGCTTGGCCGGGACAGGGCAGATCAATGAGCAGTTCTTC; cdr3_aa: CASSLAGTGQINEQFF
j_call: TRBJ1-1; v_call: TRBV10-3; d_call: NA; clone_size: NA; cdr3_nt: TGTGCCATCAGCACTCAGTGGGGAGGCACTGAAGCTTTCTTT; cdr3_aa: CAISTQWGGTEAFF
j_call: TRBJ2-5; v_call: TRBV5-1; d_call: TRBD1; clone_size: once; cdr3_nt: TGCGCCAGCAGCTTGCCCACAGGGGGAGAGACCCAGTACTTC; cdr3_aa: CASSLPTGGETQYF
j_call: TRBJ2-5; v_call: TRBV29-1; d_call: NA; clone_size: few; cdr3_nt: TGCAGCGCCGGAGGGCTCGACGGCCAAGAGACCCAGTACTTC; cdr3_aa: CSAGGLDGQETQYF
j_call: TRBJ2-1; v_call: TRBV2; d_call: TRBD2; clone_size: NA; cdr3_nt: TGTGCCAGCGAGATACCTACCGGGACTAGCGGCAAGAGCTCCTACAATGAGCAGTTCTTC; cdr3_aa: CASEIPTGTSGKSSYNEQFF
j_call: TRBJ2-7; v_call: TRBV29-1; d_call: NA; clone_size: NA; cdr3_nt: TGCAGCGTTATTTTGGCAGGGCACTACGAGCAGTACTTC; cdr3_aa: CSVILAGHYEQYF
j_call: TRBJ1-2; v_call: TRBV2; d_call: NA; clone_size: NA; cdr3_nt: TGTGCCAGCAGTGATTTGGGCAGGAGAAGGAACTATGGCTACACCTTC; cdr3_aa: CASSDLGRRRNYGYTF
j_call: TRBJ2-5; v_call: TRBV12-3/TRBV12-4; d_call: TRBD1; clone_size: NA; cdr3_nt: TGTGCCAGCAGCTCGACAGGGGTCAGGGCCCAGTACTTC; cdr3_aa: CASSSTGVRAQYF
j_call: TRBJ2-5; v_call: TRBV29-1; d_call: NA; clone_size: NA; cdr3_nt: TGCAGCGTCCTCCTCATTTACTCTGATGAGCAGTACTTC; cdr3_aa: CSVLLIYSDEQYF
j_call: TRBJ1-2; v_call: TRBV4-1; d_call: TRBD1; clone_size: NA; cdr3_nt: TGCGCCAGCAGCTCACCGACAGGGCGAAGCAGGGGCTACACCTTC; cdr3_aa: CASSSPTGRSRGYTF
j_call: TRBJ2-1; v_call: TRBV6-1; d_call: TRBD2; clone_size: NA; cdr3_nt: TGTGCCAGCCGCTCTAGCGGGCTCAATGAGCAGTTCTTC; cdr3_aa: CASRSSGLNEQFF
j_call: TRBJ2-3; v_call: TRBV11-2; d_call: TRBD2; clone_size: NA; cdr3_nt: TGTGCCAGCACCCGACTAGCGGGACTGAGCACAGATACGCAGTATTTT; cdr3_aa: CASTRLAGLSTDTQYF
j_call: TRBJ2-1; v_call: TRBV20-1; d_call: NA; clone_size: few; cdr3_nt: TGCAGTGCTAGAGGAGGAGGTTTGGGGGTAAGCAATGAGCAGTTCTTC; cdr3_aa: CSARGGGLGVSNEQFF
j_call: TRBJ2-5; v_call: TRBV4-1; d_call: NA; clone_size: NA; cdr3_nt: TGCGCCAGCAGCCCTCAACTCCAAGAGACCCAGTACTTC; cdr3_aa: CASSPQLQETQYF
j_call: TRBJ1-5; v_call: TRBV10-3; d_call: TRBD1; clone_size: NA; cdr3_nt: TGTGCCATAGACGGACAGGGGAGCAATCAGCCCCAGCATTTT; cdr3_aa: CAIDGQGSNQPQHF
j_call: TRBJ2-1; v_call: TRBV20-1; d_call: NA; clone_size: NA; cdr3_nt: TGCAGTGCTAGTATGAGCGGTTACAATGAGCAGTTCTTC; cdr3_aa: CSASMSGYNEQFF
j_call: TRBJ2-7; v_call: TRBV28; d_call: NA; clone_size: NA; cdr3_nt: TGTGTCGTGCGAGGGGCCTACGAGCAGTACTTC; cdr3_aa: CVVRGAYEQYF
j_call: TRBJ1-2; v_call: TRBV6-5; d_call: NA; clone_size: NA; cdr3_nt: TGTGCCAGCAGTCCAGATGACTATGGCTACACCTTC; cdr3_aa: CASSPDDYGYTF
j_call: TRBJ2-3; v_call: TRBV7-9; d_call: NA; clone_size: NA; cdr3_nt: TGTGCCAGCACCCCGCTTGGGGCAGGAGATACGCAGTATTTT; cdr3_aa: CASTPLGAGDTQYF
j_call: TRBJ1-2; v_call: TRBV4-1; d_call: NA; clone_size: NA; cdr3_nt: TGCGCCAGCAGCCAGAGGGACCAGAGGATTAACTATGGCTACACCTTC; cdr3_aa: CASSQRDQRINYGYTF
j_call: TRBJ1-5; v_call: TRBV12-3/TRBV12-4; d_call: TRBD1; clone_size: few; cdr3_nt: TGTGCCAGCAGTCAAGGGACAGAAGATTTTTATAGCAATCAGCCCCAGCATTTT; cdr3_aa: CASSQGTEDFYSNQPQHF
j_call: TRBJ2-1; v_call: TRBV2; d_call: NA; clone_size: NA; cdr3_nt: TGTGCCACCAGACCGGGGCTCGGGCAGTTCTTC; cdr3_aa: CATRPGLGQFF
j_call: TRBJ2-5; v_call: TRBV20-1; d_call: TRBD1; clone_size: NA; cdr3_nt: TGCAGTGCTCTAGGACAGGGGGCAGAGACCCAGTACTTC; cdr3_aa: CSALGQGAETQYF
j_call: TRBJ2-5; v_call: TRBV5-1; d_call: NA; clone_size: NA; cdr3_nt: TGCGCCAGCAGCTCTAGTAGCTGGTACCAAGAGACCCAGTACTTC; cdr3_aa: CASSSSSWYQETQYF
j_call: TRBJ2-1; v_call: TRBV20-1; d_call: NA; clone_size: NA; cdr3_nt: TGCAGTGCTAGAGTCCTGACAGACCCCACCTCCTACAATGAGCAGTTCTTC; cdr3_aa: CSARVLTDPTSYNEQFF
j_call: TRBJ1-2; v_call: TRBV6-2/TRBV6-3; d_call: TRBD1; clone_size: NA; cdr3_nt: TGTGCCAGCGCCAGGGGGACAGAAAATGGCTACACCTTC; cdr3_aa: CASARGTENGYTF
j_call: TRBJ2-1; v_call: TRBV29-1; d_call: NA; clone_size: few; cdr3_nt: TGCAGCGTTGGGGGCGGGACTGAGAGCTCCTACAATGAGCAGTTCTTC; cdr3_aa: CSVGGGTESSYNEQFF
j_call: TRBJ1-1; v_call: TRBV12-3/TRBV12-4; d_call: NA; clone_size: NA; cdr3_nt: TGTGCCAGCAGCCCCGTCGTGAGGACTGAAGCTTTCTTT; cdr3_aa: CASSPVVRTEAFF